This T cell receptor (beta chain) came from a study of shared clonotypes between healthy human individuals. About the study: Two women and three men aged 18 to 49 served as donors.

About this clone: The antigen is not known. This likely traces to a read error, being one base from a far larger clone.

Each subset's genomic DNA was split evenly across several immunoSEQ plates. Repertoires were generated with immunoSEQ multiplex PCR, while TCRdb's copy carries only in-frame clones and drops some. The data hold 470,000 or so clones, with 65% to 85% observed a single time. Study findings and constraints: Donor clonotype sharing was expected to depend on sequencing depth.

Donors comprised only Caucasian adults living in Nashville, Tennessee. Sequencing used PBMCs. This TCR was sampled from a middle-aged woman in good health. Some clones in this sample may be carry-over from other donors' samples.

Here the CDR3 DNA reads TGTGCCGGCTCCCCAGGGGGCAACCGGGGAGTAGCTGAAGCTTTCTTT. This translates into CAGSPGGNRGVAEAFF. V and J are TRBV9 and TRBJ1-1; 8 bases align to TRBD1. The length of the CDR3 is 16 residues. V dropped 10 bases and J dropped 6; count of bases not matched to a gene: 20. Germline V gene sequence: CDR1 SGDLS, CDR2 YYNGEE.